The 20 T cell receptor beta chains given below trace back to one sample, sequenced in a study of T-cell reconstitution after alpha-beta-depleted transplantation in children. TCRbeta library construction was performed incorporating unique molecular identifiers. TCRdb re-called the PCR reads through MiXCR, storing one row per CDR3 protein. This table has about 72,000 distinct CDR3 sequences, 7% to 8% appearing once. The sequences come from PBMCs from the stem cell graft donor, collected from the stem cell graft. The receptors here all came from a human donor who donated a stem cell graft to a child with acute lymphoblastic leukemia.

This clonotype was seen a few times. The chain is built from TRBV27 and TRBJ2-3, with TRBD1 matching 11 bases. The CDR3 runs 17 residues. Germline CDR1 and CDR2: MNHEY and SMNVEV (reference sequence). V shed 5 bases, J shed 4 bases, and the junction held 11 bases outside the gene matches. Here the CDR3 reads CASSPYSGQGVADTQYF. The CDR3 DNA is TGTGCCAGCAGTCCCTATTCGGGACAGGGGGTCGCAGATACGCAGTATTTT.

There are many counts of this clonotype. This CDR3 reads CATGDTGELFF. In nucleotides, the CDR3 is TGTGCCACAGGGGACACCGGGGAGCTGTTTTTT. V usage is TRBV9 and J usage is TRBJ2-2, with D possibly being TRBD1 (6 bases). With 9 bases removed from V and 3 bases from J, the gap between germline ends came to 6 bases. Germline V gene lookup returns CDR1 SGDLS and CDR2 YYNGEE. The CDR3 loop spans 11 amino acids.

This clonotype occurred many times. The J gene is TRBJ2-7, the V gene TRBV7-9; 7 positions agree with TRBD2. The CDR3 sequence is 12 residues long. The trim removed 5 bases at V and 5 bases at J, leaving 3 bases unmatched. The germline V gene encodes CDR1 SEHNR and CDR2 FQNEAQ (reference sequence). This chain's CDR3 is CASSQGGNEQYF. CDR3 bases: TGTGCCAGCAGCCAGGGAGGGAACGAGCAGTACTTC.

This clonotype was detected a few times. V and J are TRBV5-4 and TRBJ2-3; weak D call: TRBD2 (6 bases). Germline CDR1 reads SGHNT; CDR2 reads YYREEE (reference sequence). The V gene lost 6 bases and the J gene lost 1 base, with 18 bases spanning the gap. The CDR3 length is 16 residues. The CDR3 sequence: CASKYGGASGTDTQYF. CDR3 bases: TGTGCCAGCAAATATGGCGGGGCCTCAGGCACAGATACGCAGTATTTT.

The table lists this clonotype with many counts. The chain has TRBV20-1 and TRBJ2-3; TRBD2 is a possible D gene (6 bases). Trimming cost V 3 bases and J 3 bases, with 22 bases left between them. This CDR3 is built from 17 residues. The germline CDR1 and CDR2 sequences are DFQATT and SNEGSKA (reference sequence). The CDR3: CSASGISGRWGTDTQYF. DNA for the CDR3: TGCAGTGCTAGCGGTATATCGGGGAGGTGGGGGACAGATACGCAGTATTTT.

This clonotype showed up many times. The chain employs TRBV27 and TRBJ1-4; D is perhaps TRBD1 (6 bases). This CDR3 has 13 amino acids. The germline gives CDR1 MNHEY, CDR2 SMNVEV (reference sequence). Trimming left V 4 bases short and J 10 bases short, with 13 bases between. CDR3 nucleotides: TGTGCCAGCAGTTCCGGGACAAGGGGAAAACTGTTTTTT. Its translation is CASSSGTRGKLFF.

In this sample, this clonotype turned up many times. This rearrangement joins TRBV29-1 to TRBJ2-3; TRBD1 aligns across 8 bases. CDR1 and CDR2 from the germline V gene are SQVTM and ANQGSEA. There are 15 residues in the CDR3. V was pared by 2 bases and J by 3 bases, with 7 bases of the junction left unmatched. The CDR3 DNA is TGCAGCGTTGAACGGGCAGGGGGCTCGACAGATACGCAGTATTTT. Amino acids: CSVERAGGSTDTQYF.

In its sample, this clonotype was seen many times. The chain joins TRBV7-2 to TRBJ2-3, with 12 nucleotides matching TRBD2. The germline V gene has CDR1 SGHTA and CDR2 FQGNSA. V lost 6 bases to trimming and J lost 7 bases; unmatched junction nucleotides: 5. The length of the CDR3 is 14 residues. CDR3 DNA sequence: TGTGCCAGCAGACCGACTAGCGGGGGTCATACGCAGTATTTT. Protein sequence: CASRPTSGGHTQYF. Together with reference TRBV7-2 and TRBJ2-3, the CDR3 gives the full variable domain: GAGVSQSPSNKVTEKGKDVELRCDPISGHTALYWYRQSLGQGLEFLIYFQGNSAPDKSGLPSDRFSAERTGGSVSTLTIQRTQQEDSAVYLCASRPTSGGHTQYFGPGTRLTVL.

This clonotype was observed at least ten times. V is TRBV19 and J is TRBJ2-5; TRBD1 matches at 8 bases. V shed 3 bases and J 9 bases; nucleotides not matched to a gene: 18. Germline CDR1 is LNHDA and CDR2 is SQIVND (reference sequence). This CDR3 contains 17 residues. The CDR3 loop is CASSIRAGGVGYVAQYF. The CDR3, as DNA: TGTGCCAGTAGTATTCGGGCAGGGGGCGTCGGGTATGTCGCCCAGTACTTC.

There are many counts of this clonotype. The chain is built from TRBV19 and TRBJ2-7; 8 nucleotides match TRBD1. From germline, CDR1 is LNHDA and CDR2 SQIVND (reference sequence). V lost 11 bases and J lost 0; bases outside the gene matches: 6. The CDR3 spans 13 residues. CDR3 DNA: TGTGCCTGCTCAGGGGGCAGCTCCTACGAGCAGTACTTC. Encoded protein: CACSGGSSYEQYF.

This clonotype was detected many times. This chain connects TRBV5-1 to TRBJ2-7, with TRBD2 identical over 10 bases. The CDR3 totals 17 residues. The germline CDR1 and CDR2 sequences are SGHRS and YFSETQ. The trim removed 5 bases at V and 5 bases at J, leaving 16 bases unmatched. The CDR3 loop reads CASRPLAGVPKGDEQYF. The CDR3 bases are TGCGCCAGCAGACCGCTAGCGGGAGTTCCCAAGGGGGACGAGCAGTACTTC.

At least ten counts were recorded for this clonotype. The chain couples TRBV27 to TRBJ2-7; 8 bases are shared with TRBD2. J was trimmed by 3 bases and V by 8 bases; bases with no gene match: 12. The CDR3 covers 15 residues. CDR1 is MNHEY and CDR2 is SMNVEV in the germline V gene (reference sequence). CDR3 sequence reads: CASRLGDAGGYEQYF. The CDR3, as DNA: TGTGCCAGCCGATTAGGGGACGCGGGGGGCTACGAGCAGTACTTC.

In its sample, this clonotype is medium-sized (0.01 to 0.1%). V and J are TRBV12-3 or TRBV12-4 and TRBJ2-7; tentatively, D is TRBD1 or TRBD2 (5 bases each). There are 14 residues in the CDR3. V lost 2 bases, J lost 3 bases, and 11 bases lay in between. The chain's CDR3 is CASSLHMGDYEQYF. For the CDR3, the DNA is TGTGCCAGCAGTTTACACATGGGGGACTACGAGCAGTACTTC.

This clonotype has at least ten counts. The J gene is TRBJ2-1, the V gene TRBV20-1; TRBD2 matches at 9 bases. J gave up 0 bases and V 3 bases, and 9 bases lay outside the gene matches. This CDR3 contains 17 residues. Germline loops: CDR1 DFQATT, CDR2 SNEGSKA (reference sequence). The CDR3 nucleotides read TGCAGTGCTAGTCCGACTAGCGGCCAAATCTCCTACAATGAGCAGTTCTTC. Its translation is CSASPTSGQISYNEQFF.

This clonotype was seen many times. The chain links TRBV7-2 to TRBJ2-3; 8 bases match TRBD2. Germline V CDR1 and CDR2: SGHTA, FQGNSA. CDR3 length: 17 amino acids. Trimming at V came to 5 bases and at J to 0 bases, leaving 10 bases not matched to a gene. The CDR3 is CASSPPRASGSTDTQYF. Here the CDR3 DNA reads TGTGCCAGCAGCCCCCCGAGGGCTAGCGGGAGCACAGATACGCAGTATTTT. Full variable domain (missing parts from reference TRBV7-2 and TRBJ2-3): GAGVSQSPSNKVTEKGKDVELRCDPISGHTALYWYRQSLGQGLEFLIYFQGNSAPDKSGLPSDRFSAERTGGSVSTLTIQRTQQEDSAVYLCASSPPRASGSTDTQYFGPGTRLTVL.

This clonotype came up many times. The chain is built from TRBV3-1 and TRBJ2-5, with 8 bases that match TRBD2. Trimming cost V 5 bases and J 5 bases; bases outside gene matches: 10. This CDR3 is built from 15 residues. Germline V lookup: CDR1 LGHDT, CDR2 YNNKEL (reference sequence). Here the CDR3 reads CASSFRGGAGETQYF. In nucleotides, the CDR3 is TGTGCCAGCAGCTTTCGGGGGGGGGCGGGGGAGACCCAGTACTTC.

A few counts support this clonotype. The chain carries TRBV28 and TRBJ2-2, with D perhaps being TRBD1 or TRBD2 (5 bases each). CDR1 MDHEN and CDR2 SYDVKM come from the germline V gene. Between the trimmed V and J ends, which lost 11 bases and 1 base, there was a span of 14 bases. The CDR3 has 14 amino acids. This CDR3 reads CAVGHGVNTGELFF. The CDR3 DNA follows: TGTGCCGTGGGGCACGGGGTGAACACCGGGGAGCTGTTTTTT.

There are many counts of this clonotype. The CDR3 sequence is CASSLPRTEAFF. CDR3 coding DNA: TGTGCCAGCAGCTTACCGCGGACTGAAGCTTTCTTT. The chain recombines TRBV7-9 with TRBJ1-1; D is ambiguous. Germline CDR1 is SEHNR and CDR2 is FQNEAQ (reference sequence). CDR3 length: 12 amino acids. Trimming shortened V by 2 bases and J by 5 bases, and 6 bases separated the two germline ends. Full variable domain (rest looked up from reference TRBV7-9 and TRBJ1-1): DTGVSQNPRHKITKRGQNVTFRCDPISEHNRLYWYRQTLGQGPEFLTYFQNEAQLEKSRLLSDRFSAERPKGSFSTLEIQRTEQGDSAMYLCASSLPRTEAFFGQGTRLTVV.

In its sample, this clonotype was seen many times. The V and J genes are TRBV5-1 and TRBJ2-7, with D uncertain. The CDR3 is made up of 14 amino acids. Trimming shortened V by 4 bases and J by 5 bases, and 16 bases separated the two germline ends. Per the germline V gene, CDR1 is SGHRS and CDR2 is YFSETQ. Written as DNA, the CDR3 is TGCGCCAGCAGCCACAAGTCCCCAGTCCACGAGCAGTACTTC. It is translated as CASSHKSPVHEQYF.

This clonotype was recorded at least ten times. The chain links TRBV6-5 to TRBJ2-1; no reliable D call. Trimming cost V 6 bases and J 5 bases, with 8 bases left between them. Germline V CDR1 and CDR2: MNHEY, SVGAGI. CDR3 length equals 12 residues. The CDR3 DNA reads TGTGCCAGCAGAGCCCTCAACAATGAGCAGTTCTTC. This gives the protein CASRALNNEQFF.